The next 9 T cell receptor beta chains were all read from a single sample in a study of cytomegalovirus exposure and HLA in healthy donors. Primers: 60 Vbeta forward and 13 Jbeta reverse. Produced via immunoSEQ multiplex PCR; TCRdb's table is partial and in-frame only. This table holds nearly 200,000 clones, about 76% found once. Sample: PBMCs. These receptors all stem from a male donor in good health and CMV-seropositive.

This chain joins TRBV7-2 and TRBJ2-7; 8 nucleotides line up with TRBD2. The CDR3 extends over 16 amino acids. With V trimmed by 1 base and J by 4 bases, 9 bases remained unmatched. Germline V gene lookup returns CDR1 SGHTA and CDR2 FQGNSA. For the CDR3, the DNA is TGTGCCAGCAGCTTAGGTAGACAGCGGGAGAGGTACGAGCAGTACTTC. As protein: CASSLGRQRERYEQYF.

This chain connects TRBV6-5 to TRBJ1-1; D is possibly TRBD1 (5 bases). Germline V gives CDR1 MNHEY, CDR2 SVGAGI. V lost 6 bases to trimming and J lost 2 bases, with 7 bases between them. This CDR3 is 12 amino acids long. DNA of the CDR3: TGTGCCAGCAGAAGGGGAAACACTGAAGCTTTCTTT. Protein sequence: CASRRGNTEAFF.

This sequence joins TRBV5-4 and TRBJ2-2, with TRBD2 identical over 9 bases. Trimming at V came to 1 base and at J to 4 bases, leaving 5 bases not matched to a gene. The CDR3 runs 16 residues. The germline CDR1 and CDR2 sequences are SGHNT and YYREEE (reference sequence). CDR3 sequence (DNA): TGTGCCAGCAGCTTGCTGGCGGGGGGGCCCACCGGGGAGCTGTTTTTT. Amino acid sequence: CASSLLAGGPTGELFF.

The CDR3 sequence is CASSLVQGDYGYTF. As DNA, the CDR3 is TGTGCCAGCAGCTTAGTTCAGGGTGACTATGGCTACACCTTC. The genes are TRBV11-1 and TRBJ1-2; possibly TRBD1 for D (5 bases). Germline CDR1 is SGHAT and CDR2 is FQDESV (reference sequence). Trimming took 1 base from V and 3 from J, leaving 9 bases between them. The CDR3 covers 14 residues.

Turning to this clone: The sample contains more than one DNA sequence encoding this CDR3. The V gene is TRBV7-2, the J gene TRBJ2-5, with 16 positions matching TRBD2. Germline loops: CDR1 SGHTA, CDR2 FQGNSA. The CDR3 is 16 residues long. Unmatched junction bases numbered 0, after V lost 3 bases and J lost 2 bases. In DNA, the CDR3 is TGTGCCAGCAGCTTGGGACTAGCGGGGGGGCAAGAGACCCAGTACTTC. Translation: CASSLGLAGGQETQYF.

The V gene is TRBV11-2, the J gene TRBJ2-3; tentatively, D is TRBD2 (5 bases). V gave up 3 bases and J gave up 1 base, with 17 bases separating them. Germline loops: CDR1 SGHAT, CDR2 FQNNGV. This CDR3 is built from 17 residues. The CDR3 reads CASSFPRSSERTDTQYF. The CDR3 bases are TGTGCCAGCAGCTTCCCTCGGAGTAGCGAACGCACAGATACGCAGTATTTT.

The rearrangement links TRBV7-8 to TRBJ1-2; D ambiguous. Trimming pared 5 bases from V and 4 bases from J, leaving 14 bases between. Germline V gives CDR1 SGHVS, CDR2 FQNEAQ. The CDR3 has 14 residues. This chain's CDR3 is CASSRNGVPYGYTF. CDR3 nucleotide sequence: TGTGCCAGCAGCCGGAACGGGGTCCCCTATGGCTACACCTTC.

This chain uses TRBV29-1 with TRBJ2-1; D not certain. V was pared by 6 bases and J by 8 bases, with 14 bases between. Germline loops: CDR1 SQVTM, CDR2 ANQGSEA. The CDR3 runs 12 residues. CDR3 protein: CSVSQRLDEQFF. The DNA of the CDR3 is TGCAGCGTGAGCCAGAGGTTAGATGAGCAGTTCTTC.

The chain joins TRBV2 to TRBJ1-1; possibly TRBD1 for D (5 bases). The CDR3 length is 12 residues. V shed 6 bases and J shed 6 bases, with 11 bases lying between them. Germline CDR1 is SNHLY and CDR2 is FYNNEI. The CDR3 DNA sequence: TGTGCCAGCAGGGGGCAAGGCCCTGAAGCTTTCTTT. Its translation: CASRGQGPEAFF. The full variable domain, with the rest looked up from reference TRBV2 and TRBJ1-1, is EPEVTQTPSHQVTQMGQEVILRCVPISNHLYFYWYRQILGQKVEFLVSFYNNEISEKSEIFDDQFSVERPDGSNFTLKIRSTKLEDSAMYFCASRGQGPEAFFGQGTRLTVV.